Shown below are 28 T cell receptor beta chains from a single sample sequenced in a study of blood T cell repertoires in COVID-19. Method: immunoSEQ multiplex PCR; TCRdb's copy keeps in-frame clones and lacks some. The repertoire holds over 70,000 clones, over 60% seen once, with approximately 2.3% in the top ten. Material: peripheral blood. The receptors shown here come from a man between 65 and 80 years old with COVID-19, enrolled during active disease.

The chain uses TRBV7-2 and TRBJ1-5; tentatively, D is TRBD1 (5 bases). CDR1 and CDR2 from the germline V gene are SGHTA and FQGNSA. V gave up 5 bases and J gave up 6 bases, with 14 bases separating them. The CDR3 covers 14 residues. CDR3 loop: CASSALGGGQPQHF. CDR3 DNA sequence: TGTGCCAGCAGCGCGCTGGGGGGAGGTCAGCCCCAGCATTTT.

The rearrangement links TRBV4-3 to TRBJ2-7, with TRBD2 matching over 8 bases. CDR3 size: 14 residues. The ends lost 3 bases at V and 4 bases at J; junction bases unmatched: 5. CDR1 and CDR2 from the germline V gene are LGHNA and YSLEER. In nucleotides, the CDR3 is TGCGCCAGCAGCCAGCACGCGGGAGGTTACGAGCAGTACTTC. It encodes CASSQHAGGYEQYF.

This clone was seen a single time. This chain uses TRBV5-1 with TRBJ2-7; a weak D match, TRBD2 (6 bases). This CDR3 region has 15 residues. V was shortened by 0 bases and J by 2 bases, with 12 bases between the two germline ends. CDR1 is SGHRS, CDR2 YFSETQ, per germline. The CDR3 DNA is TGCGCCAGCAGCTTGGTAGCGGAACTAGCCTACGAGCAGTACTTC. Amino acids: CASSLVAELAYEQYF. Complete variable domain (other parts from reference TRBV5-1 and TRBJ2-7): KAGVTQTPRYLIKTRGQQVTLSCSPISGHRSVSWYQQTPGQGLQFLFEYFSETQRNKGNFPGRFSGRQFSNSRSEMNVSTLELGDSALYLCASSLVAELAYEQYFGPGTRLTVT.

The rearrangement joins TRBV3-1 (or the pseudogene TRBV3-2) to TRBJ1-1; 8 nucleotides line up with TRBD1. The germline CDR1 and CDR2 sequences are LGHDT and YNNKEL (reference sequence). The J segment lost 11 bases and the V segment lost 0 bases, leaving 8 bases of the junction unmatched. This CDR3 is built from 14 residues. The CDR3 DNA reads TGTGCCAGCAGCCAAGATGGGACAGGACTGAGGGCTTTCTTT. It specifies CASSQDGTGLRAFF.

The chain employs TRBV19 and TRBJ1-6; a weak D match, TRBD1 (6 bases). CDR3 length equals 14 residues. The V gene's germline CDR1 is LNHDA and CDR2 SQIVND (reference sequence). V was cut by 7 bases and J by 6 bases, with 13 bases left in between. The CDR3 sequence: CASTLTGGNSPLHF. The CDR3 region has the DNA TGTGCCAGTACCCTGACAGGAGGTAATTCACCCCTCCACTTT.

The CDR3 region has the DNA TGTGCCAGCAGCTTGGCTAGGACTAGCGGGCCCAACAATGAGCAGTTCTTC. Protein: CASSLARTSGPNNEQFF. The chain couples TRBV7-3 to TRBJ2-1; 11 positions agree with TRBD2. Germline assignment: CDR1 SGHTA and CDR2 FQGTGA. The V gene end was trimmed by 3 bases and the J gene end by 5 bases; junction bases not matched to a gene: 9. The CDR3 sequence is 17 residues long.

DNA of the CDR3: TGTGCCAGCAGCCAACAGATGGGTGCTTTCTTT. This sequence encodes CASSQQMGAFF. The rearrangement joins TRBV28 to TRBJ1-1; D is unclear. CDR1 MDHEN and CDR2 SYDVKM come from the germline V gene. The CDR3 is 11 residues long. Trimming pared 6 bases from V and 11 bases from J, leaving 13 bases between.

This chain uses TRBV4-3 with TRBJ2-7, with no clear D. The CDR3 extends over 12 amino acids. Trimming left V 0 bases short and J 7 bases short, with 7 bases between. Germline assignment: CDR1 LGHNA and CDR2 YSLEER. The CDR3 reads CASSQDRREQYF. DNA of the CDR3: TGCGCCAGCAGCCAAGATCGCAGGGAGCAGTACTTC.

The rearrangement links TRBV7-2 to TRBJ2-3, with 9 bases fitting TRBD1. V lost 1 base and J lost 9; bases outside the gene matches: 5. Germline V gives CDR1 SGHTA, CDR2 FQGNSA. The length of the CDR3 is 14 residues. The CDR3 reads CASSLGTGVRTQYF. CDR3 coding DNA: TGTGCCAGCAGCTTAGGGACAGGGGTCAGAACGCAGTATTTT. Full variable domain (outside the CDR3, taken from reference TRBV7-2 and TRBJ2-3): GAGVSQSPSNKVTEKGKDVELRCDPISGHTALYWYRQSLGQGLEFLIYFQGNSAPDKSGLPSDRFSAERTGGSVSTLTIQRTQQEDSAVYLCASSLGTGVRTQYFGPGTRLTVL.

The chain recombines TRBV20-1 with TRBJ1-5; D is uncertain. Germline V lookup: CDR1 DFQATT, CDR2 SNEGSKA (reference sequence). The CDR3 consists of 11 residues. V was trimmed by 0 bases and J by 13 bases, leaving 10 bases between them. This CDR3 is CSARDGRGQHF. The CDR3 DNA reads as TGCAGTGCTAGAGATGGACGGGGTCAGCATTTT.

This clone was counted only a few times. The chain has TRBV6-2 or TRBV6-3 and TRBJ2-4; a possible D gene is TRBD1 (5 bases). The V end was cut by 2 bases, the J end by 9 bases, with 17 bases between. The length of the CDR3 is 15 residues. The germline V gene has CDR1 MNHEY and CDR2 SVGEGT. Here the CDR3 reads CASSYGSHRLPIQYF. DNA of the CDR3: TGTGCCAGCAGTTACGGGTCGCACAGGTTGCCCATTCAGTACTTC.

This chain uses TRBV7-3 with TRBJ1-2; TRBD1 matches 7 bases. The CDR3 is 14 amino acids. With V trimmed by 4 bases and J by 6 bases, 8 bases remained unmatched. Germline V gene sequence: CDR1 SGHTA, CDR2 FQGTGA. For the CDR3, the DNA is TGTGCCAGCAGCTACAATCGACAGGGTGATGGCTACACCTTC. Its translation is CASSYNRQGDGYTF.

J is TRBJ1-5 and V is TRBV6-5; D is possibly TRBD1 (6 bases). V was cut by 6 bases and J by 4 bases, with 13 bases left in between. Germline V gene data show CDR1 as MNHEY and CDR2 as SVGAGI. There are 14 residues in the CDR3. The CDR3 nucleotides are TGTGCCAGCAGGCTGGGGGCAGAGAATCAGCCCCAGCATTTT. Its translation is CASRLGAENQPQHF.

The V call is TRBV9, the J call TRBJ1-2; D possibly corresponds to TRBD1 (5 bases). Germline CDR1 SGDLS, CDR2 YYNGEE. With 3 bases removed from V and 4 bases from J, the gap between germline ends came to 13 bases. The CDR3 length is 14 residues. The CDR3 nucleotides read TGTGCCAGCAGCGCCAGGGCAGTCGGCTATGGCTACACCTTC. This codes for CASSARAVGYGYTF.

The chain employs TRBV27 and TRBJ2-6; D perhaps matches TRBD2 (6 bases). Trimming pared 6 bases from V and 1 base from J, leaving 16 bases between. The CDR3 spans 17 residues. The germline V gene has CDR1 MNHEY and CDR2 SMNVEV (reference sequence). The CDR3 region is CASSPRGTLSGANVLTF. The CDR3 DNA follows: TGTGCCAGCAGCCCGCGGGGAACTTTATCTGGGGCCAACGTCCTGACTTTC.

A single count supports this clone. The chain employs TRBV7-9 and TRBJ1-2, with TRBD1 matching over 9 bases. V gave up 7 bases and J gave up 7 bases; unmatched junction bases: 7. The length of the CDR3 is 13 residues. Germline V gene data show CDR1 as SEHNR and CDR2 as FQNEAQ (reference sequence). The CDR3 loop reads CASIATGGSGYTF. The CDR3 nucleotides read TGTGCCAGCATCGCAACAGGGGGCAGTGGCTACACCTTC.

This clone was found many times. The V call is TRBV2, the J call TRBJ1-3; 7 bases align to TRBD1. CDR1 SNHLY and CDR2 FYNNEI come from the germline V gene. The CDR3 runs to 17 residues. Trimming cost V 6 bases and J 4 bases; bases outside gene matches: 15. As DNA, the CDR3 is TGTGCCAGCAGAGCTGACAGGGATAATAAATGGGGAAACACCATATATTTT. It specifies CASRADRDNKWGNTIYF.

J is TRBJ2-2 and V is TRBV7-2; 7 bases map to TRBD2. Germline values: CDR1 SGHTA, CDR2 FQGNSA. V lost 1 base, J lost 2 bases, and 7 bases stayed unmatched. This CDR3 spans 17 amino acids. The CDR3 sequence is CASSLVAGAFNTGELFF. The CDR3 DNA sequence: TGTGCCAGCAGCTTAGTCGCGGGAGCCTTTAACACCGGGGAGCTGTTTTTT. The full variable domain, in which reference TRBV7-2 and TRBJ2-2 provide the parts outside the CDR3, is GAGVSQSPSNKVTEKGKDVELRCDPISGHTALYWYRQSLGQGLEFLIYFQGNSAPDKSGLPSDRFSAERTGGSVSTLTIQRTQQEDSAVYLCASSLVAGAFNTGELFFGEGSRLTVL.

V and J are TRBV3-1 (or the pseudogene TRBV3-2) and TRBJ1-2, with 7 bases that match TRBD1. Germline-derived CDR1 and CDR2 are LGHDT and YNNKEL (reference sequence). This CDR3 is built from 13 residues. V trimming: 4 bases; J trimming: 4 bases; junction bases outside the gene matches: 3. The CDR3 bases are TGTGCCAGCAGCCCGACAGGGTTCTATGGCTACACCTTC. As protein: CASSPTGFYGYTF.

The rearrangement uses TRBV2 and TRBJ1-5; no clear D. The length of the CDR3 is 11 residues. V was shortened by 3 bases and J by 11 bases, with 8 bases between the two germline ends. Germline values: CDR1 SNHLY, CDR2 FYNNEI. The CDR3 sequence: CASSEGRTQHF. Written as DNA, the CDR3 is TGTGCCAGCAGTGAGGGGAGGACCCAGCATTTT.

V usage is TRBV5-1 and J usage is TRBJ2-7, with D hard to call. CDR1 is SGHRS, CDR2 YFSETQ, per germline. V shed 4 bases and J shed 1 base, with 6 bases lying between them. CDR3 length: 12 residues. CDR3 nucleotides: TGCGCCAGCAGCCTCGTGTCCTACGAGCAGTACTTC. Translation: CASSLVSYEQYF.

This clone has a count of ten or more. This chain connects TRBV2 to TRBJ1-4; D is possibly TRBD1 (5 bases). This CDR3 contains 15 residues. Per the germline V gene, CDR1 is SNHLY and CDR2 is FYNNEI. With 7 bases removed from V and 4 bases from J, the gap between germline ends came to 16 bases. CDR3 sequence: CASTPMGRLNEKLFF. Written as DNA, the CDR3 is TGTGCCAGCACCCCAATGGGGCGGCTTAATGAAAAACTGTTTTTT. The full variable domain, with the rest looked up from reference TRBV2 and TRBJ1-4, is EPEVTQTPSHQVTQMGQEVILRCVPISNHLYFYWYRQILGQKVEFLVSFYNNEISEKSEIFDDQFSVERPDGSNFTLKIRSTKLEDSAMYFCASTPMGRLNEKLFFGSGTQLSVL.

For the CDR3, the DNA is TGTGCCAGCAAGGGGATGGATCAGCCCCAGCATTTT. Translated, it gives CASKGMDQPQHF. V gene TRBV28 combines with J gene TRBJ1-5; possibly TRBD1 for D (5 bases). This CDR3 is 12 amino acids long. Germline CDR1 and CDR2: MDHEN and SYDVKM. The V end was cut by 7 bases, the J end by 5 bases, with 9 bases between. The full variable domain, rest sourced from reference TRBV28 and TRBJ1-5, is DVKVTQSSRYLVKRTGEKVFLECVQDMDHENMFWYRQDPGLGLRLIYFSYDVKMKEKGDIPEGYSVSREKKERFSLILESASTNQTSMYLCASKGMDQPQHFGDGTRLSIL.

V usage is TRBV5-4 and J usage is TRBJ2-7, with 11 positions matching TRBD2. The CDR3 is 14 amino acids. V lost 0 bases and J lost 4; bases outside the gene matches: 0. From germline, CDR1 is SGHNT and CDR2 YYREEE (reference sequence). CDR3 sequence (DNA): TGTGCCAGCAGCTTGGGGACTAGCGGGTACGAGCAGTACTTC. Amino acids: CASSLGTSGYEQYF.

The V call is TRBV27, the J call TRBJ2-3, with a tentative D call TRBD1 (5 bases). Germline CDR1 is MNHEY and CDR2 is SMNVEV (reference sequence). This CDR3 is 14 amino acids long. The V and J ends lost 11 bases and 2 bases respectively, with 17 bases between them. The CDR3 is CAARGYGHTDTQYF. For the CDR3, the DNA is TGTGCCGCTAGGGGCTATGGGCACACAGATACGCAGTATTTT.

The chain uses TRBV9 and TRBJ1-5; TRBD1 aligns across 8 bases. This CDR3 is 15 amino acids long. Germline lookup yields CDR1 SGDLS and CDR2 YYNGEE. The V and J ends lost 1 base and 7 bases, in that order; junction bases with no gene match: 7. The CDR3 loop is CASSVSDRGGQPQHF. The CDR3 DNA is TGTGCCAGCAGCGTAAGTGACAGGGGAGGACAGCCCCAGCATTTT.

This clone appeared a single time. The chain has TRBV5-4 and TRBJ2-1; D is unclear. Trimming pared 4 bases from V and 3 bases from J, leaving 8 bases between. Germline assignment: CDR1 SGHNT and CDR2 YYREEE (reference sequence). There are 13 residues in the CDR3. CDR3 sequence (DNA): TGTGCCAGCAGCCTCCTTAACTACAATGAGCAGTTCTTC. Protein: CASSLLNYNEQFF.

J is TRBJ2-1 and V is TRBV7-2, with 10 bases matching TRBD2. This CDR3 has 17 residues. V was clipped by 4 bases and J by 4 bases; unmatched bases: 10. Germline V CDR1 and CDR2: SGHTA, FQGNSA. CDR3 residues: CASSSAPPSGGYNEQFF. The DNA for the CDR3 is TGTGCCAGCAGCTCTGCCCCCCCTAGCGGGGGATACAATGAGCAGTTCTTC.